The clone carrying this T cell receptor (beta chain) was picked up many times. Trimming removed 5 bases from V and 8 bases from J; junction bases left unmatched: 8. The CDR3 runs 15 residues. This entry comes from a study of Graves' ophthalmopathy and Graves' hyperthyroidism. Amplified material comprised TCR beta CDR3 regions derived from RNA transcripts. HTBI primers served in a first-round RT-PCR, which a second-round multiplex PCR followed. TCRdb itself ran the multiplex PCR reads through MiXCR, one entry per CDR3 protein. The sample holds about 220,000 distinct CDR3 sequences; roughly 21% are singletons and the top ten take roughly 45%. Under 3 months in duration, the ophthalmopathy in affected donors had moderate-to-severe activity, CAS ≥3 and NOSPECS ≥4.

The sequence was collected from a woman in her forties or fifties with Graves' ophthalmopathy. V gene TRBV12-3 or TRBV12-4 combines with J gene TRBJ1-6, with TRBD1 matching 8 bases. The sample taken for sequencing was peripheral blood. Written as DNA, the CDR3 is TGTGCCAGCAGTATGAGGACAGGGTGGGATTCACCCCTCCACTTT. The encoded protein is CASSMRTGWDSPLHF.